The present T cell receptor beta chain was sequenced within a study of human T cells and chemical hapten exposure. One entry per CDR3 protein results from TCRdb running MiXCR on the RACE reads. The data hold about 81,000 distinct CDR3 sequences, with over 6% observed a single time. Sample time point: patch test 1, 2 weeks after DPC sensitization. Stated treatment: therapeutic diphenylcyclopropenone sensitization with weekly scalp DPC. V was pared by 4 bases and J by 4 bases, with 17 bases between. Per germline, CDR1 LGHNT and CDR2 FRNRAP. The CDR3 length is 15 residues. At least ten counts were recorded for this clonotype.

The sequence derives from a woman aged 25-40 years with alopecia areata. Some clones in this sample may be carry-over from other donors' samples. The genes are TRBV12-5 and TRBJ2-7; a possible D gene is TRBD1 (5 bases). The source was whole blood, collected in connection with sensitization to the hapten diphenylcyclopropenone (DPC). The CDR3 region has the DNA TGTGCTAGTGGTTCTGGGGCAGGGTATATTTACGAGCAGTACTTC. It yields the protein CASGSGAGYIYEQYF.